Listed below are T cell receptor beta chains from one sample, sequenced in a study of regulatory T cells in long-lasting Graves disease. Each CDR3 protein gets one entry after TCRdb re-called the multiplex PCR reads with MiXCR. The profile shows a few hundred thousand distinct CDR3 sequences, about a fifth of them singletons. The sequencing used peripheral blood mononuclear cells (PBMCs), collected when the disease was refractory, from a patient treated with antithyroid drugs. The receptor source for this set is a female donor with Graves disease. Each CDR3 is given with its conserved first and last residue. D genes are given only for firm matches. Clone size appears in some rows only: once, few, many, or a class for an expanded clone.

CDR3 protein: CASSEEGWETQYF
CDR3 DNA: TGTGCCAGCAGTGAAGAGGGTTGGGAGACCCAGTACTTC
J gene: TRBJ2-5
V gene: TRBV2
clone size: many
D gene: NA

CDR3 protein: CASSQRREAEAFF
CDR3 DNA: TGCGCCAGCAGCCAGCGCAGGGAGGCTGAAGCTTTCTTT
J gene: TRBJ1-1
V gene: TRBV4-3
clone size: NA
D gene: NA

CDR3 protein: CASSYDWNESGELFF
CDR3 DNA: TGTGCCAGCAGTTATGACTGGAACGAGTCCGGGGAGCTGTTTTTT
J gene: TRBJ2-2
V gene: TRBV3-1
clone size: once
D gene: NA

CDR3 protein: CAWSGTEPNEKLFF
CDR3 DNA: TGTGCCTGGAGTGGCACAGAGCCGAATGAAAAACTGTTTTTT
J gene: TRBJ1-4
V gene: TRBV30
clone size: many
D gene: NA

CDR3 protein: CASSLNRGEYDHRELFF
CDR3 DNA: TGTGCCAGCAGCTTGAACAGGGGGGAATATGACCACCGGGAGCTGTTTTTT
J gene: TRBJ2-2
V gene: TRBV7-3
clone size: few
D gene: TRBD1

CDR3 protein: CASSLGSGVSAEQYF
CDR3 DNA: TGTGCCAGCAGTTTAGGTAGCGGGGTTTCGGCCGAGCAGTACTTC
J gene: TRBJ2-7
V gene: TRBV6-2/TRBV6-3
clone size: few
D gene: TRBD2

CDR3 protein: CASSFPGGHSTEQFF
CDR3 DNA: TGTGCCAGCAGTTTTCCCGGGGGCCATTCCACTGAGCAGTTCTTC
J gene: TRBJ2-1
V gene: TRBV28
clone size: NA
D gene: NA

CDR3 protein: CASRPLSGTGELFF
CDR3 DNA: TGTGCCAGCAGGCCTCTTAGCGGGACCGGGGAGCTGTTTTTT
J gene: TRBJ2-2
V gene: TRBV7-9
clone size: NA
D gene: TRBD2

CDR3 protein: CASSLARGERAPTQYF
CDR3 DNA: TGTGCCAGCAGCTTAGCGCGCGGAGAGCGGGCCCCAACCCAGTACTTC
J gene: TRBJ2-5
V gene: TRBV7-2
clone size: few
D gene: NA

CDR3 protein: CAISESTQGTDTQYF
CDR3 DNA: TGTGCCATCAGTGAGTCGACACAGGGCACAGATACGCAGTATTTT
J gene: TRBJ2-3
V gene: TRBV10-3
clone size: few
D gene: NA

CDR3 protein: CASSLGGGPSVTGELFF
CDR3 DNA: TGTGCCAGCAGCTTAGGGGGAGGGCCCTCGGTAACCGGGGAGCTGTTTTTT
J gene: TRBJ2-2
V gene: TRBV5-6
clone size: few
D gene: NA

CDR3 protein: CASSQGSGYTF
CDR3 DNA: TGCGCCAGCAGCCAGGGGTCAGGCTACACCTTC
J gene: TRBJ1-2
V gene: TRBV2
clone size: many
D gene: NA

CDR3 protein: CASSLIGLLVDTQYF
CDR3 DNA: TGTGCCAGCAGCTTAATTGGACTCCTCGTAGATACGCAGTATTTT
J gene: TRBJ2-3
V gene: TRBV7-2
clone size: NA
D gene: NA

CDR3 protein: CASIGGGSSYEQYF
CDR3 DNA: TGTGCCAGCATCGGAGGGGGGTCCTCCTACGAGCAGTACTTC
J gene: TRBJ2-7
V gene: TRBV28
clone size: many
D gene: NA

CDR3 protein: CSVHDRVSNPFF
CDR3 DNA: TGCAGCGTTCACGACAGGGTCAGTAATCCTTTCTTT
J gene: TRBJ1-1
V gene: TRBV29-1
clone size: many
D gene: TRBD1

CDR3 protein: CASSLIRGESTDTQYF
CDR3 DNA: TGTGCCAGCAGTTTGATCCGCGGGGAAAGCACAGATACGCAGTATTTT
J gene: TRBJ2-3
V gene: TRBV6-2/TRBV6-3
clone size: NA
D gene: NA

CDR3 protein: CASSARDFRGEKLFF
CDR3 DNA: TGTGCCAGCAGCGCCCGGGACTTTAGGGGTGAAAAACTGTTTTTT
J gene: TRBJ1-4
V gene: TRBV14
clone size: NA
D gene: NA

CDR3 protein: CASSQGLAGASYEQYF
CDR3 DNA: TGTGCCAGCAGCCAAGGACTAGCGGGAGCTTCCTACGAGCAGTACTTC
J gene: TRBJ2-7
V gene: TRBV7-9
clone size: few
D gene: TRBD2

CDR3 protein: CASRVLRDNSGANVLTF
CDR3 DNA: TGTGCCAGCAGGGTTCTCCGGGACAACTCTGGGGCCAACGTCCTGACTTTC
J gene: TRBJ2-6
V gene: TRBV11-2
clone size: many
D gene: NA

CDR3 protein: CASGLEPVLRGNTEAFF
CDR3 DNA: TGTGCTAGTGGTTTGGAACCAGTACTAAGGGGGAACACTGAAGCTTTCTTT
J gene: TRBJ1-1
V gene: TRBV12-5
clone size: many
D gene: NA

CDR3 protein: CASSPTGGPGALHF
CDR3 DNA: TGTGCCAGCAGCCCGACCGGGGGGCCTGGGGCCCTCCACTTT
J gene: TRBJ1-6
V gene: TRBV11-2
clone size: few
D gene: NA

CDR3 protein: CASTRDGVNTEAFF
CDR3 DNA: TGTGCCAGCACGAGGGATGGGGTGAACACTGAAGCTTTCTTT
J gene: TRBJ1-1
V gene: TRBV28
clone size: NA
D gene: NA

CDR3 protein: CASSLGLAGSAYEQYF
CDR3 DNA: TGTGCCAGCAGTCTAGGACTAGCTGGGAGTGCTTACGAGCAGTACTTC
J gene: TRBJ2-7
V gene: TRBV12-3/TRBV12-4
clone size: many
D gene: TRBD2

CDR3 protein: CASSLFEGFEQYF
CDR3 DNA: TGTGCCAGCAGCTTATTCGAAGGGTTCGAGCAGTACTTC
J gene: TRBJ2-7
V gene: TRBV7-8
clone size: few
D gene: NA

CDR3 protein: CASSLARGTDYGYTF
CDR3 DNA: TGTGCCAGCAGTCTGGCCCGGGGGACCGATTATGGCTACACCTTC
J gene: TRBJ1-2
V gene: TRBV27
clone size: few
D gene: NA

CDR3 protein: CASSPTPHLAHEQYF
CDR3 DNA: TGTGCCAGCAGCCCGACGCCTCACCTAGCCCACGAGCAGTACTTC
J gene: TRBJ2-7
V gene: TRBV5-8
clone size: few
D gene: NA

CDR3 protein: CSARYSGRDTYEQYF
CDR3 DNA: TGCAGTGCTAGATATTCCGGGAGAGACACCTACGAGCAGTACTTC
J gene: TRBJ2-7
V gene: TRBV20-1
clone size: NA
D gene: NA

CDR3 protein: CSAPRDSYEQYF
CDR3 DNA: TGCAGTGCTCCACGGGATTCCTACGAGCAGTACTTC
J gene: TRBJ2-7
V gene: TRBV20-1
clone size: many
D gene: NA

CDR3 protein: CASSFNSLLGTGRF
CDR3 DNA: TGTGCCAGCAGTTTTAACAGTCTACTCGGGACAGGACGCTTC
J gene: TRBJ1-2
V gene: TRBV28
clone size: many
D gene: TRBD1

CDR3 protein: CASSIGLGQFF
CDR3 DNA: TGTGCCAGCAGTATCGGACTAGGGCAGTTCTTC
J gene: TRBJ2-1
V gene: TRBV28
clone size: NA
D gene: TRBD2

CDR3 protein: CASSVAWERGYTF
CDR3 DNA: TGTGCCAGCAGCGTAGCCTGGGAACGGGGCTACACCTTC
J gene: TRBJ1-2
V gene: TRBV9
clone size: few
D gene: NA